Each of the 16 T cell receptor beta chains below was sequenced from the same sample in a study of T cell repertoires in cytomegalovirus infection. TCRdb recomputed calls from the reads with MiXCR, one row per CDR3 protein. The table has about 530,000 distinct CDR3 sequences, less than 30% seen once. The sequenced sample was PBMCs. These receptors were collected from a human donor in good health (CMV status not recorded). Some clones in this sample may be carry-over from other donors' samples.

The chain recombines TRBV28 with TRBJ2-4, with D tentatively TRBD2 (6 bases). Deletions cut 3 bases from V and 7 bases from J, with 10 bases between. Germline CDR1 reads MDHEN; CDR2 reads SYDVKM. CDR3 length equals 13 residues. The CDR3 region has the DNA TGTGCCAGCAGTTTTGCGGGACCCAACATTCAGTACTTC. This encodes CASSFAGPNIQYF.

The CDR3 protein is CASRPPWGGSGANVLTF. DNA of the CDR3: TGTGCCAGCAGGCCCCCCTGGGGGGGCTCTGGGGCCAACGTCCTGACTTTC. The chain recombines TRBV27 with TRBJ2-6; 7 positions match TRBD2. V was pared by 6 bases and J by 0 bases, with 8 bases of the junction left unmatched. CDR1 is MNHEY and CDR2 is SMNVEV in the germline V gene (reference sequence). CDR3 length: 17 residues.

The chain uses TRBV4-1 and TRBJ2-3, with D unresolved. Germline assignment: CDR1 MGHRA and CDR2 YSYEKL. The CDR3 is 16 residues long. With 4 bases removed from V and 2 bases from J, the gap between germline ends came to 16 bases. The CDR3 region has the DNA TGCGCCAGCAGCCTCCCCGGCAGTATAACCACAGATACGCAGTATTTT. Residues: CASSLPGSITTDTQYF.

The genes are TRBV12-3 or TRBV12-4 and TRBJ1-2; D remains ambiguous. The CDR3 extends over 12 amino acids. V dropped 5 bases and J dropped 8 bases, with 12 bases sitting between them. In DNA, the CDR3 is TGTGCCAGCAGTACGACCCTGGACGGCTACACCTTC. Its translation is CASSTTLDGYTF.

This clonotype has ten or more counts. The V call is TRBV7-2, the J call TRBJ1-2; D is uncertain. The CDR3 runs 16 residues. Between the trimmed V and J ends, which lost 5 bases and 8 bases, there was a span of 24 bases. Germline loops: CDR1 SGHTA, CDR2 FQGNSA. The CDR3 DNA reads TGTGCCAGCAGCCTACCTTCCGGGGTCTTGACGGGGGGCTACACCTTC. Translating gives CASSLPSGVLTGGYTF.

This clonotype has ten or more counts. The chain couples TRBV7-9 to TRBJ1-3, with D hard to call. Trimming cost V 5 bases and J 0 bases, with 5 bases left between them. This CDR3 is 13 amino acids long. Germline CDR1 SEHNR, CDR2 FQNEAQ (reference sequence). The CDR3 DNA reads as TGTGCCAGCAGCGTGACCTCTGGAAACACCATATATTTT. Translating gives CASSVTSGNTIYF.

The table lists this clonotype with a few counts. The chain recombines TRBV4-3 with TRBJ2-3; 7 bases match TRBD2. The ends lost 0 bases at V and 2 bases at J; junction bases unmatched: 11. The CDR3 has 18 residues. Germline V gene sequence: CDR1 LGHNA, CDR2 YSLEER. The CDR3 spells CASSQERRLAALTDTQYF. CDR3 in DNA: TGCGCCAGCAGCCAAGAGAGGAGACTAGCCGCCCTCACAGATACGCAGTATTTT.

This clonotype was counted between two and nine times. This sequence joins TRBV6-6 and TRBJ1-5; no clear D gene. Germline CDR1 is MNHNY and CDR2 is SVGAGI (reference sequence). V dropped 2 bases and J dropped 7 bases, with 9 bases sitting between them. This CDR3 region has 13 residues. The DNA for the CDR3 is TGTGCCAGCAGTTACGGAAGACCGCAGCCCCAGCATTTT. Amino acid sequence: CASSYGRPQPQHF.

In this sample, this clonotype turned up a few times. The chain uses TRBV20-1 and TRBJ1-5, with 7 bases matching TRBD1. V trimming: 1 base; J trimming: 3 bases; junction bases outside the gene matches: 6. Per the germline V gene, CDR1 is DFQATT and CDR2 is SNEGSKA (reference sequence). This CDR3 has 15 residues. CDR3 in amino acids: CSARAEGADNQPQHF. The DNA for the CDR3 is TGCAGTGCTAGAGCTGAGGGGGCGGACAATCAGCCCCAGCATTTT.

V and J are TRBV12-3 or TRBV12-4 and TRBJ2-1; TRBD1 aligns across 12 bases. Trimming took 5 bases from V and 10 from J; bases not matched to a gene: 9. The CDR3 contains 15 residues. The CDR3 protein is CASSRPGQGAPEQFF. In nucleotides, the CDR3 is TGTGCCAGCAGTCGTCCGGGACAGGGGGCGCCGGAGCAGTTCTTC.

The chain couples TRBV6-5 to TRBJ1-5; maybe TRBD1 (6 bases). The CDR3 sequence is 14 residues long. The V gene lost 4 bases and the J gene lost 3 bases, with 10 bases spanning the gap. The germline V gene encodes CDR1 MNHEY and CDR2 SVGAGI. The chain's CDR3 is CASSWSGVNQPQHF. The CDR3 coding sequence is TGTGCCAGCAGTTGGTCAGGGGTCAATCAGCCCCAGCATTTT.

This clonotype was seen only a few times. V gene TRBV4-1 combines with J gene TRBJ2-4; the match to TRBD2 covers 11 bases. CDR3 length equals 21 residues. From germline, CDR1 is MGHRA and CDR2 YSYEKL. Trimming removed 0 bases from V and 3 bases from J; junction bases left unmatched: 16. Written as DNA, the CDR3 is TGCGCCAGCAGCCAAGAATTCTTTCGTGTTCTAGCGGGAGGAGGCAAAAACATTCAGTACTTC. Translating it yields CASSQEFFRVLAGGGKNIQYF.

V usage is TRBV28 and J usage is TRBJ1-6; no reliable D call. Trimming stripped 3 bases from V and 5 bases from J, with 8 bases between. There are 14 residues in the CDR3. The germline CDR1 and CDR2 sequences are MDHEN and SYDVKM. Here the CDR3 DNA reads TGTGCCAGCAGTTTTTCCGGAAATAATTCACCCCTCCACTTT. Encoded protein: CASSFSGNNSPLHF.

The genes are TRBV30 and TRBJ2-2; D is unclear. The V and J ends lost 4 bases and 6 bases respectively, with 6 bases between them. The CDR3 has 11 amino acids. Per the germline V gene, CDR1 is GTSNPN and CDR2 is SVGIG (reference sequence). CDR3 bases: TGTGCCTGGACAGGCTCCGGGGAGCTGTTTTTT. Translating it yields CAWTGSGELFF.

This clonotype was observed many times. V is TRBV20-1 and J is TRBJ1-1; the match to TRBD1 covers 9 bases. The CDR3 consists of 17 residues. Germline V gives CDR1 DFQATT, CDR2 SNEGSKA (reference sequence). Germline trimming cut 2 bases from V and 5 bases from J; bases unmatched to any gene: 15. The CDR3 sequence: CSARRIGVGQGKTEAFF. The CDR3 nucleotides read TGCAGTGCTAGAAGAATCGGAGTGGGACAGGGAAAAACTGAAGCTTTCTTT.

This clonotype was counted many times. CDR3: CASSLDAYAAGIPTDTQYF. The CDR3, as DNA: TGTGCCAGCAGCTTAGACGCCTACGCGGCAGGGATACCCACAGATACGCAGTATTTT. The chain uses TRBV7-6 and TRBJ2-3, with D maybe TRBD1 (5 bases). The CDR3 is 19 residues long. Germline lookup yields CDR1 SGHVS and CDR2 FNYEAQ. Trimming removed 1 base from V and 2 bases from J, with 22 bases in between.